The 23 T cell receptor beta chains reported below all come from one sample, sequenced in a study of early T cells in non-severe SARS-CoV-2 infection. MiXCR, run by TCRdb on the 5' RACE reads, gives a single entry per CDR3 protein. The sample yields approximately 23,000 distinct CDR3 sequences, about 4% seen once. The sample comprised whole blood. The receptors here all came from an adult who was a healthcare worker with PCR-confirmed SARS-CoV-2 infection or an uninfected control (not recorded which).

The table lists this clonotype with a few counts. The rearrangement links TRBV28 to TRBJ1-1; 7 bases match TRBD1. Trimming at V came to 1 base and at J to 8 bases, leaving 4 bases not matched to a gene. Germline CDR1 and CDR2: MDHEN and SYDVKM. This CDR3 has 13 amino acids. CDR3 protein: CASSLYRGSEAFF. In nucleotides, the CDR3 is TGTGCCAGCAGTTTATACAGGGGATCAGAAGCTTTCTTT.

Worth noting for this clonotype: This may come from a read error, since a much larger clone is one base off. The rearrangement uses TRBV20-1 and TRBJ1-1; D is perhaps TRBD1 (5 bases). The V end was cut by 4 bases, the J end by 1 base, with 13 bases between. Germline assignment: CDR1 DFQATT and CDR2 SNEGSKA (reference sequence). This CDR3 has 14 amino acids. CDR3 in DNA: TGCAGTGCTAAGGGGAGCGCGACGAACACTGAAGCTTTCTTT. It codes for CSAKGSATNTEAFF.

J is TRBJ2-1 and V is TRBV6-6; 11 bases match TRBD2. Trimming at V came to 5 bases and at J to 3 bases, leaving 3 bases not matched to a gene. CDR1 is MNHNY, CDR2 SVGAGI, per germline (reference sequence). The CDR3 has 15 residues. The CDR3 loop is CASSPLAGGYNEQFF. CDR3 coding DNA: TGTGCCAGCAGTCCTCTAGCGGGAGGCTACAATGAGCAGTTCTTC.

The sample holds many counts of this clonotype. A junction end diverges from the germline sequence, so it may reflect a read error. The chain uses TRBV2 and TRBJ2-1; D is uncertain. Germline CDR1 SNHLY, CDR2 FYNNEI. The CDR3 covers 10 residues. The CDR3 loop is CASSDNVETF. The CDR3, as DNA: TGTGCCAGCAGTGATAATGTCGAAACGTTC.

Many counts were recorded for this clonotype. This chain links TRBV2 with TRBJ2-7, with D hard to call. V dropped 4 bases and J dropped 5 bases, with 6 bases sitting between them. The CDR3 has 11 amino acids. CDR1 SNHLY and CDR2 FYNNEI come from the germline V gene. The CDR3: CASSADHEQYF. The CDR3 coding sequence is TGTGCCAGCAGTGCTGACCACGAGCAGTACTTC.

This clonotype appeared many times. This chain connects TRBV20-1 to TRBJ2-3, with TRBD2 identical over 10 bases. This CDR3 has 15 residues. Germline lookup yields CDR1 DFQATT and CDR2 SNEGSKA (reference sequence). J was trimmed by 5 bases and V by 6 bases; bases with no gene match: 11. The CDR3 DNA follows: TGCAGTGCGTATGCGGCTAGCGGGAGACTAGATACGCAGTATTTT. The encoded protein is CSAYAASGRLDTQYF.

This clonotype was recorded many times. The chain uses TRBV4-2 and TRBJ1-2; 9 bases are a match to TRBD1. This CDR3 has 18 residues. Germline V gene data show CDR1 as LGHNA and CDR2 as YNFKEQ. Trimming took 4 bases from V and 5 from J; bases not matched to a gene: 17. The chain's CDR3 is CASSPTTLSGTGLYGYTF. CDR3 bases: TGTGCCAGCAGCCCGACAACCCTTTCCGGGACAGGGCTGTATGGCTACACCTTC.

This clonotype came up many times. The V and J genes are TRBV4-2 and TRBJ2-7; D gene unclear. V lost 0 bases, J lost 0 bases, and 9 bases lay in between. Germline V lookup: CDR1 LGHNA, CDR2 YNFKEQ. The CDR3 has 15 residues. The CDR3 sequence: CASSQDRSNSYEQYF. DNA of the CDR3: TGTGCCAGCAGCCAAGACAGGAGCAACTCCTACGAGCAGTACTTC.

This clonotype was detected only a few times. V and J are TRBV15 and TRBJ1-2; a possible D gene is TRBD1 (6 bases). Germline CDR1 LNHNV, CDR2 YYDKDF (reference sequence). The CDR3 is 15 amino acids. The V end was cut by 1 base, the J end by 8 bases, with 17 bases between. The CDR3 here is CATSRVGAGSEGYTF. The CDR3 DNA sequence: TGTGCCACCAGCAGAGTGGGGGCAGGGTCGGAAGGCTACACCTTC.

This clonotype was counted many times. The CDR3 region is CASSSGLVHNIQYF. CDR3 DNA: TGTGCCAGCAGTTCAGGACTAGTCCACAACATTCAGTACTTC. The V gene is TRBV28, the J gene TRBJ2-4; 7 positions agree with TRBD2. In germline, CDR1 is MDHEN, CDR2 SYDVKM. Trimming at V came to 4 bases and at J to 7 bases, leaving 7 bases not matched to a gene. This CDR3 has 14 residues.

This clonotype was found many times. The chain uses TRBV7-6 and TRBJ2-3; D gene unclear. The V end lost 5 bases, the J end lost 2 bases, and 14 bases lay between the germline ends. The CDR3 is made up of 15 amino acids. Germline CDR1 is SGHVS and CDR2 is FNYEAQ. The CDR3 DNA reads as TGTGCCAGCAGCCCCGAGCGCCCGATCACAGATACGCAGTATTTT. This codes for CASSPERPITDTQYF.

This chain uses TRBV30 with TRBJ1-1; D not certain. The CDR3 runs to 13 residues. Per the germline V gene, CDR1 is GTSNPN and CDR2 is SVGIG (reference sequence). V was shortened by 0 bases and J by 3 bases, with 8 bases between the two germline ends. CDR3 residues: CAWSVDRDTEAFF. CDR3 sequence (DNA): TGTGCCTGGAGTGTCGATAGGGACACTGAAGCTTTCTTT.

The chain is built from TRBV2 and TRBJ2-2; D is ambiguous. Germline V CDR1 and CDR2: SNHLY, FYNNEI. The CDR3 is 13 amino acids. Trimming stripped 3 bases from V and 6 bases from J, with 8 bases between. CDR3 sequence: CASSEERSGELFF. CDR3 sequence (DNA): TGTGCCAGCAGTGAGGAAAGGTCCGGGGAGCTGTTTTTT.

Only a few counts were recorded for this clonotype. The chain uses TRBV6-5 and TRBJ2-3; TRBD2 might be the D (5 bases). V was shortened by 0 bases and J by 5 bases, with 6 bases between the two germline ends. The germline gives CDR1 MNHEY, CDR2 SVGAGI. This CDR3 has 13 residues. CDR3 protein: CASSYSAGDTQYF. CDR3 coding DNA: TGTGCCAGCAGTTACTCTGCGGGAGATACGCAGTATTTT.

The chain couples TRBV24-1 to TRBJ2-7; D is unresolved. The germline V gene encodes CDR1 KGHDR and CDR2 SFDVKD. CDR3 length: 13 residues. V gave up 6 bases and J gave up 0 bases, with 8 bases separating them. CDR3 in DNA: TGTGCCACCAGTCGGCCAGCCTCCTACGAGCAGTACTTC. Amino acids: CATSRPASYEQYF.

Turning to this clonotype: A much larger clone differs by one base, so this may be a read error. The CDR3 reads CVSSRTPTGELFF. The CDR3 DNA is TGTGTCAGCAGCCGAACACCTACCGGGGAGCTGTTTTTT. The chain is built from TRBV14 and TRBJ2-2; D is unresolved. CDR1 and CDR2 from the germline V gene are SGHDN and FVKESK. The CDR3 is 13 residues long.

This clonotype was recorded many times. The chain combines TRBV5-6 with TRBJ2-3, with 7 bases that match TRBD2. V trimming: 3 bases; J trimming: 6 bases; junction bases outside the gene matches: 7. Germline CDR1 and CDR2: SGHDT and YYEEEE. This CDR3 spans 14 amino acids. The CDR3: CASSSWTRLDTQYF. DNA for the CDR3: TGTGCCAGCAGCTCCTGGACTAGACTGGATACGCAGTATTTT.

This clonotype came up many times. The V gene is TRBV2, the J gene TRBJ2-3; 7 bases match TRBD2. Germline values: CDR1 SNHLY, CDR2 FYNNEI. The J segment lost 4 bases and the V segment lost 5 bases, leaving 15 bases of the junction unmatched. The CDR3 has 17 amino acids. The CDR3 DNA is TGTGCCAGCAGTAGTCCTTCCCGGGGAGGGTTGGCAGATACGCAGTATTTT. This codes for CASSSPSRGGLADTQYF.

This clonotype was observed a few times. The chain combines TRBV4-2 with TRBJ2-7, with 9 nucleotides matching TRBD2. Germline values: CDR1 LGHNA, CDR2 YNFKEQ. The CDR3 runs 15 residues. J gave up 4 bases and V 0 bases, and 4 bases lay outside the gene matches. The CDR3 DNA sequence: TGTGCCAGCAGCCAAGAGCTAGCGGGGAGTTACGAGCAGTACTTC. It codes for CASSQELAGSYEQYF.

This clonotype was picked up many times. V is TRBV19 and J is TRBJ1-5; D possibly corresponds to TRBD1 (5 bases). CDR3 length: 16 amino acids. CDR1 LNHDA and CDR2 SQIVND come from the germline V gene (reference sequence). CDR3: CENNIRDVVSNQPQHF. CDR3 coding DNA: TGTGAGAACAACATCCGGGACGTCGTCAGTAATCAGCCCCAGCATTTT.

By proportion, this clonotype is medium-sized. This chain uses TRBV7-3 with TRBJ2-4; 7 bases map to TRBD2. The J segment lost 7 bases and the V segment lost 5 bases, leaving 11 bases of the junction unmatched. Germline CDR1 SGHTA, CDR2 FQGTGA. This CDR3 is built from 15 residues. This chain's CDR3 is CASSTTAGPENIQYF. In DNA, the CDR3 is TGTGCCAGCAGCACGACAGCGGGACCCGAGAACATTCAGTACTTC.

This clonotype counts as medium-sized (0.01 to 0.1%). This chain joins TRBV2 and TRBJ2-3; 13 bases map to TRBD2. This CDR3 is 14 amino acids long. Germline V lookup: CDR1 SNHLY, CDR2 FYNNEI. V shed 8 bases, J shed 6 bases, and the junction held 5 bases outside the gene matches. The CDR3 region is CASLLAGGLDTQYF. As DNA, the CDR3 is TGTGCCAGCTTACTAGCGGGGGGGCTCGATACGCAGTATTTT.

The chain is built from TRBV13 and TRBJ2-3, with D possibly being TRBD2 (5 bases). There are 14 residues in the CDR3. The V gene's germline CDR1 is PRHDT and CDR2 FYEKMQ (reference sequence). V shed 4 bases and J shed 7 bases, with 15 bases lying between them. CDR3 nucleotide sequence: TGTGCCAGCAGCTCCCTTCCGCGGGCATATACGCAGTATTTT. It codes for CASSSLPRAYTQYF.